The T cell receptor (beta chain) under discussion was sequenced for a study of blood T cell repertoires in COVID-19. Background on the study: The samples span acute and convalescent COVID-19 from the United States, Italy and Spain. PBMCs, B-cell-depleted T cells, or T cells were the source of the cDNA or gDNA that made up the material.

Residents of about 25 US areas, aged roughly 18 to 89 years, made up the participants. Assignments of participants to cohorts depended upon their own reported clinical history. V was cut by 8 bases and J by 4 bases, with 9 bases left in between. The CDR3 consists of 12 residues. Method: immunoSEQ multiplex PCR; TCRdb's copy keeps in-frame clones and lacks some. The profile shows some 260,000 clones, about 86% of them singletons. Sequenced: PBMCs or T cells enriched from blood (not recorded which). V gene TRBV12-3 or TRBV12-4 combines with J gene TRBJ2-1; tentatively, D is TRBD1 (6 bases). This receptor was obtained from a man aged 25 to 40 with acute COVID-19. CDR3 sequence: CASGGQYNEQFF. CDR3 sequence (DNA): TGTGCCAGCGGCGGACAGTACAATGAGCAGTTCTTC.